This paragraph reports one TCR beta chain. The CDR3 runs to 15 residues. J lost 3 bases, V lost 7 bases, and 12 bases had no gene match. CDR1 SNHLY and CDR2 FYNNEI come from the germline V gene. Amplified TCR beta CDR3 regions derived from RNA transcripts. A set of HTBI primers served as the primers for a first-round RT-PCR of the TCR CDR3. In TCRdb, the multiplex PCR reads were re-called with MiXCR into one record per CDR3 protein. The sample includes fewer than 550,000 distinct CDR3 sequences, more than 15% of them seen just once. These data belong to a study of T cells in Graves' hyperthyroidism and ophthalmopathy. Graves' hyperthyroidism is called stable when ophthalmopathy does not progress within 18 months. Cells are PBMCs isolated from about 10 ml of fresh blood.

The sample comprised blood. The chain carries TRBV2 and TRBJ2-7; the match to TRBD2 covers 7 bases. The origin of this receptor is a woman between 18 and 30 years old with Graves' hyperthyroidism. The CDR3 protein is CASTGSGVPFYEQYF. The CDR3, as DNA: TGTGCCAGCACCGGAAGCGGGGTACCCTTCTACGAGCAGTACTTC. The full variable domain, its missing parts supplied by reference TRBV2 and TRBJ2-7, is EPEVTQTPSHQVTQMGQEVILRCVPISNHLYFYWYRQILGQKVEFLVSFYNNEISEKSEIFDDQFSVERPDGSNFTLKIRSTKLEDSAMYFCASTGSGVPFYEQYFGPGTRLTVT.